The T cell receptor beta chain under discussion was sequenced for a study of cytomegalovirus exposure and HLA in healthy donors. This clone occurred once. Trimming removed 3 bases from V and 10 bases from J, with 12 bases in between. The CDR3 sequence is 12 residues long. Germline-derived CDR1 and CDR2 are SGHTA and FQGNSA. The table came from immunoSEQ multiplex PCR; TCRdb's copy has only in-frame clones and leaves some out. This table has approximately 60,000 clones, more than 80% appearing once. The J gene is TRBJ1-1, the V gene TRBV7-2; unclear D gene. The material sequenced was PBMCs. The sequence was obtained from a man between 18 and 35 years old in good health and CMV-seronegative. CDR3 bases: TGTGCCAGCAGCTTGGAGACGGCCCCAGCTTTCTTT. Translated: CASSLETAPAFF.